These 25 T cell receptor beta chains were all obtained from the same sample, sequenced in a study of T cell responses to AZD1222 COVID-19 vaccine (dated by TCRdb to the early 2020s). The time point label on this specimen signifies: about 28 days (+/-7) after the second vaccine dose. The library was generated by the immunoSEQ multiplex PCR assay. TCRdb mirrors the immuneACCESS table, restricted to in-frame sequences. Some clones are absent from its copies; in checked studies, under half trace to an unresolved V gene, and the reason for the others is unknown. A total of 180,000 or so clones appear in this sample, about 93% of them only once. The top ten clonotypes cover approximately 1% of the sample. Material: peripheral blood, obtained 28 days after the second AZD1222 dose. The receptors derive from an adult who received the AZD1222 COVID-19 vaccine.

V is TRBV2 and J is TRBJ1-5; D gene uncertain. This CDR3 contains 12 residues. The germline gives CDR1 SNHLY, CDR2 FYNNEI. The V gene lost 5 bases and the J gene lost 3 bases, with 5 bases spanning the gap. The CDR3 spells CASSPDNQPQHF. Here the CDR3 DNA reads TGTGCCAGCAGTCCGGACAATCAGCCCCAGCATTTT.

The rearrangement joins TRBV6-5 to TRBJ2-5; D remains ambiguous. Germline V gives CDR1 MNHEY, CDR2 SVGAGI. The CDR3 covers 12 residues. Trimming stripped 6 bases from V and 5 bases from J, with 10 bases between. The CDR3 loop reads CASRRPLETQYF. The CDR3, as DNA: TGTGCCAGCAGGCGACCCTTGGAGACCCAGTACTTC.

A note on this clone: Other DNA sequences in this sample translate to the same CDR3. The V gene is TRBV28, the J gene TRBJ1-5; possibly TRBD1 for D (6 bases). Germline CDR1 reads MDHEN; CDR2 reads SYDVKM. This CDR3 spans 14 amino acids. V was clipped by 4 bases and J by 1 base, with 8 bases between them. CDR3 sequence: CASSSGGSNQPQHF. In DNA form, the CDR3 reads TGTGCCAGCAGTTCGGGGGGCAGCAATCAGCCCCAGCATTTT.

This chain joins TRBV29-1 and TRBJ1-1; D remains ambiguous. Germline-derived CDR1 and CDR2 are SQVTM and ANQGSEA. Trimming cost V 5 bases and J 3 bases, with 4 bases left between them. This CDR3 has 10 residues. The CDR3 spells CSVPDTEAFF. The DNA of the CDR3 is TGCAGCGTTCCGGACACTGAAGCTTTCTTT.

V and J are TRBV6-2 or TRBV6-3 and TRBJ1-6; no firm D call. V lost 4 bases to trimming and J lost 6 bases, with 10 bases between them. The V gene's germline CDR1 is MNHEY and CDR2 SVGEGT. The CDR3 has 14 amino acids. The CDR3 here is CASSSSTTNSPLHF. CDR3 DNA: TGTGCCAGCAGTTCCTCTACGACTAATTCACCCCTCCACTTT.

CDR3 residues: CASSFLEYNEQFF. CDR3 bases: TGTGCCAGTAGTTTTCTAGAATACAATGAGCAGTTCTTC. The V and J genes are TRBV19 and TRBJ2-1; unclear D gene. Germline assignment: CDR1 LNHDA and CDR2 SQIVND (reference sequence). Trimming cost V 5 bases and J 4 bases, with 9 bases left between them. This CDR3 region has 13 residues.

The chain combines TRBV6-5 with TRBJ2-3, with TRBD1 as a possible D gene (6 bases). The CDR3 is 15 amino acids. Germline CDR1 is MNHEY and CDR2 is SVGAGI. Deletions cut 7 bases from V and 5 bases from J, with 19 bases between. The CDR3, as DNA: TGTGCCAGCACCCAGGGGCAAATAGGAGGAGATACGCAGTATTTT. Protein: CASTQGQIGGDTQYF.

The CDR3 bases are TGCGCCAGCAGCTTGGCTCTCGTACAGGGGGCCCAGGGGACCCAGTACTTC. This gives the protein CASSLALVQGAQGTQYF. This chain joins TRBV5-1 and TRBJ2-5; TRBD1 matches at 9 bases. The CDR3 runs to 17 residues. Germline V gene sequence: CDR1 SGHRS, CDR2 YFSETQ. The V segment lost 0 bases and the J segment 7 bases; nucleotides outside the gene matches: 13.

This chain connects TRBV20-1 to TRBJ1-2; D remains unclear. V gave up 6 bases and J gave up 7 bases, with 12 bases separating them. CDR3 length: 11 residues. Germline-derived CDR1 and CDR2 are DFQATT and SNEGSKA (reference sequence). CDR3 in DNA: TGCAGTGCCGCCGAACCCGGTGGCTACACCTTC. This codes for CSAAEPGGYTF.

The rearrangement links TRBV7-3 to TRBJ2-5; D is undetermined. Between the trimmed V and J ends, which lost 0 bases and 2 bases, there was a span of 10 bases. Germline assignment: CDR1 SGHTA and CDR2 FQGTGA. The CDR3 sequence is 15 residues long. CDR3 protein: CASSLTNGQQETQYF. The DNA of the CDR3 is TGTGCCAGCAGCTTAACAAATGGGCAGCAAGAGACCCAGTACTTC. The entire variable domain, with the rest obtained from reference TRBV7-3 and TRBJ2-5, is as follows: GAGVSQTPSNKVTEKGKYVELRCDPISGHTALYWYRQSLGQGPEFLIYFQGTGAADDSGLPNDRFFAVRPEGSVSTLKIQRTERGDSAVYLCASSLTNGQQETQYFGPGTRLLVL.

This chain links TRBV7-8 with TRBJ1-2; TRBD1 agrees at 8 bases. The germline V gene has CDR1 SGHVS and CDR2 FQNEAQ. V trimming: 5 bases; J trimming: 7 bases; junction bases outside the gene matches: 9. CDR3 size: 14 residues. As DNA, the CDR3 is TGTGCCAGCAGCCCCCGACAGGGGTCCTCTGGCTACACCTTC. Residues: CASSPRQGSSGYTF. Looking up the rest from reference TRBV7-8 and TRBJ1-2 gives the full variable domain: GAGVSQSPRYKVAKRGQDVALRCDPISGHVSLFWYQQALGQGPEFLTYFQNEAQLDKSGLPSDRFFAERPEGSVSTLKIQRTQQEDSAVYLCASSPRQGSSGYTFGSGTRLTVV.

The chain employs TRBV7-9 and TRBJ1-2; D not resolved. The germline V gene has CDR1 SEHNR and CDR2 FQNEAQ (reference sequence). The CDR3 loop spans 14 amino acids. V was pared by 1 base and J by 4 bases, with 10 bases between. The CDR3 spells CASSLGASLYGYTF. In nucleotides, the CDR3 is TGTGCCAGCAGCTTAGGAGCCTCTCTCTATGGCTACACCTTC.

The chain has TRBV5-1 and TRBJ2-1, with 9 nucleotides matching TRBD2. Germline-derived CDR1 and CDR2 are SGHRS and YFSETQ. Germline trimming cut 0 bases from V and 8 bases from J; bases unmatched to any gene: 6. CDR3 length: 15 amino acids. The CDR3 spells CASSLASGGLDEQFF. As DNA, the CDR3 is TGCGCCAGCAGCTTGGCCAGCGGGGGGCTCGATGAGCAGTTCTTC.

The chain links TRBV4-1 to TRBJ1-5, with D possibly TRBD1 on 6 matching bases. Trimming removed 0 bases at V and 7 bases at J, with 13 bases between. The CDR3 consists of 15 residues. Germline loops: CDR1 MGHRA, CDR2 YSYEKL. The CDR3 region has the DNA TGCGCCAGCAGCCAAGATTTTATACAGGGACAGCCCCAGCATTTT. This gives the protein CASSQDFIQGQPQHF.

The genes are TRBV11-2 and TRBJ2-7; weak D call: TRBD1 (6 bases). The CDR3 sequence is 11 residues long. CDR1 SGHAT and CDR2 FQNNGV come from the germline V gene. Trimming left V 3 bases short and J 7 bases short, with 7 bases between. The CDR3 DNA reads as TGTGCCAGCAGCTTTGGGACAGAGCAGTACTTC. Its protein is CASSFGTEQYF.

J is TRBJ1-1 and V is TRBV3-1 (or the pseudogene TRBV3-2); 9 nucleotides line up with TRBD1. There are 12 residues in the CDR3. CDR1 is LGHDT and CDR2 is YNNKEL in the germline V gene (reference sequence). V lost 7 bases to trimming and J lost 8 bases; unmatched junction nucleotides: 5. The CDR3 sequence is CASNLGQGEAFF. The CDR3 nucleotides read TGTGCCAGCAACTTGGGACAGGGAGAAGCTTTCTTT.

This clone showed up just once. The chain employs TRBV18 and TRBJ1-2; TRBD1 is a possible D gene (5 bases). Trimming left V 5 bases short and J 2 bases short, with 9 bases between. The CDR3 has 13 residues. CDR1 is KGHSH, CDR2 LQKENI, per germline. Written as DNA, the CDR3 is TGTGCCAGCTCAGCGGACAAGAACTATGGCTACACCTTC. Translating it yields CASSADKNYGYTF.

As regards this clone: The sample has other DNA sequences that encode this CDR3 too. The chain links TRBV7-2 to TRBJ2-1; 7 bases align to TRBD2. This CDR3 spans 15 amino acids. V shed 6 bases, J shed 0 bases, and the junction held 5 bases outside the gene matches. Germline CDR1 SGHTA, CDR2 FQGNSA. CDR3 amino acids: CASRKAGSSYNEQFF. The CDR3 coding sequence is TGTGCCAGCAGGAAAGCGGGGAGCTCCTACAATGAGCAGTTCTTC.

The J gene is TRBJ1-3, the V gene TRBV5-1; the D gene is possibly TRBD1 (5 bases). CDR3 length: 14 amino acids. The germline V and J ends were trimmed by 0 bases and 4 bases, with 8 bases remaining between them. Germline values: CDR1 SGHRS, CDR2 YFSETQ. In DNA, the CDR3 is TGCGCCAGCAGCTTGGTGGGGACCGGAAACACCATATATTTT. This codes for CASSLVGTGNTIYF.

The chain couples TRBV11-3 to TRBJ2-1, with 13 nucleotides matching TRBD2. V was clipped by 5 bases and J by 8 bases; unmatched bases: 6. CDR3 size: 15 residues. The V gene's germline CDR1 is SGHNT and CDR2 YENEEA. The CDR3 protein is CASSPGLAGAYEQFF. The CDR3 DNA reads TGTGCCAGCAGCCCCGGACTAGCGGGGGCCTATGAGCAGTTCTTC.

The gene calls are TRBV7-9 and TRBJ2-7; D is possibly TRBD1 (6 bases). The V gene lost 3 bases and the J gene lost 7 bases, with 7 bases spanning the gap. The CDR3 sequence is 11 residues long. Germline V lookup: CDR1 SEHNR, CDR2 FQNEAQ (reference sequence). CDR3 coding DNA: TGTGCCAGCAGCTTCCAGGGGGAGCAGTACTTC. It translates to CASSFQGEQYF.

This rearrangement joins TRBV27 to TRBJ2-5; D is unresolved. CDR1 and CDR2 (germline): MNHEY, SMNVEV (reference sequence). The CDR3 totals 12 residues. Trimming removed 6 bases at V and 5 bases at J, with 10 bases between. CDR3 DNA sequence: TGTGCCAGCAGCTCCGGGTGGGAGACCCAGTACTTC. It codes for CASSSGWETQYF.

The V and J genes are TRBV5-1 and TRBJ2-7; 10 nucleotides line up with TRBD1. The V segment lost 5 bases and the J segment 4 bases; nucleotides outside the gene matches: 9. CDR3 length equals 15 residues. Germline V gene lookup returns CDR1 SGHRS and CDR2 YFSETQ. The CDR3 DNA is TGCGCCAGCAGGCCCGCGACAGGGGGCTCGTACGAGCAGTACTTC. Its protein product is CASRPATGGSYEQYF.

This clone has a handful of counts. The chain has TRBV5-5 and TRBJ1-2, with unresolved D. The CDR3 runs to 13 residues. Per germline, CDR1 SGHKS and CDR2 YYEKEE (reference sequence). V dropped 2 bases and J dropped 2 bases, with 7 bases sitting between them. CDR3: CASSFDLNYGYTF. The CDR3 coding sequence is TGTGCCAGCAGCTTCGATCTCAACTATGGCTACACCTTC.

The rearrangement links TRBV28 to TRBJ1-6, with D hard to call. Germline values: CDR1 MDHEN, CDR2 SYDVKM. Trimming shortened V by 4 bases and J by 8 bases, and 12 bases separated the two germline ends. The CDR3 is 14 amino acids. The CDR3 spells CASSSPGEDSPLHF. The CDR3 DNA reads as TGTGCCAGCAGTTCCCCAGGCGAAGATTCACCCCTCCACTTT.